This TCR beta chain was captured by sequencing in a study of OX40 agonist ivuxolimab in advanced cancers. The CDR3 spans 16 residues. Germline V CDR1 and CDR2: SQVTM, ANQGSEA. V was pared by 6 bases and J by 3 bases, with 12 bases of the junction left unmatched. Generated by immunoSEQ multiplex PCR, the TCRdb table keeps only in-frame clones and is missing some. The sample includes roughly 93,000 clones, under 90% of them seen just once. The sequence derives from an adult with an advanced solid tumor such as melanoma, head and neck, liver or kidney cancer. The sequences come from CD4+ or CD8+ T cells sorted from blood, collected in a trial of the OX40 agonist ivuxolimab. The chain combines TRBV29-1 with TRBJ2-3; 10 positions match TRBD2. The CDR3 DNA reads as TGCAGCGTAAACGCCCTTACTAGCGGGGCTACAGATACGCAGTATTTT. It encodes CSVNALTSGATDTQYF.